The 21 T cell receptor beta chains below come from one sample, sequenced in a study of beta chain features in type 1 diabetes. Findings and limits, study-wide: Across all four CD4+ subsets, people with type 1 diabetes showed modestly shorter TCRB CDR3s.

Expressed TCRB transcripts were sequenced after all isolated RNA was converted to cDNA. Here immunoSEQ multiplex PCR was the method, and the copy in TCRdb shows in-frame clones only, minus some. The sample holds a few hundred thousand clones, around 13% seen once. No antigen has been assigned to these receptors. The sequencing sample was made of naive CD4+ T cells from blood. These TCRs come from a man younger than 45 with type 1 diabetes.

This clone occurred a few times. CDR3 amino acids: CASSTQANTEAFF. The DNA for the CDR3 is TGTGCCAGCAGCACACAGGCGAACACTGAAGCTTTCTTT. The rearrangement links TRBV7-2 to TRBJ1-1, with D maybe TRBD1 (5 bases). This CDR3 has 13 residues. The germline V gene encodes CDR1 SGHTA and CDR2 FQGNSA. V dropped 5 bases and J dropped 1 base, with 8 bases sitting between them.

This clone was counted a few times. This rearrangement joins TRBV18 to TRBJ1-4; 7 positions agree with TRBD1. The V gene end was trimmed by 5 bases and the J gene end by 8 bases; junction bases not matched to a gene: 8. CDR3 length equals 14 residues. In germline, CDR1 is KGHSH, CDR2 LQKENI. The CDR3 reads CASSTRQGSEKLFF. CDR3 DNA: TGTGCCAGCTCAACGAGACAGGGTAGCGAAAAACTGTTTTTT.

This clone was counted only a few times. The chain recombines TRBV30 with TRBJ2-3, with 9 bases fitting TRBD1. Germline V CDR1 and CDR2: GTSNPN, SVGIG (reference sequence). V trimming: 8 bases; J trimming: 1 base; junction bases outside the gene matches: 10. The CDR3 contains 15 residues. CDR3 protein: CAADRQGGGTDTQYF. Here the CDR3 DNA reads TGTGCCGCAGACCGACAGGGGGGTGGCACAGATACGCAGTATTTT.

The chain is built from TRBV7-6 and TRBJ2-5; TRBD1 agrees at 7 bases. The germline V gene encodes CDR1 SGHVS and CDR2 FNYEAQ. With 1 base clipped from V and 6 bases from J, the junction kept 11 bases outside the gene matches. The CDR3 extends over 16 amino acids. CDR3 in DNA: TGTGCCAGCAGCTTAGATAGGGGGCCTGGGCGAAAGACCCAGTACTTC. Translation gives CASSLDRGPGRKTQYF.

V usage is TRBV19 and J usage is TRBJ2-1, with TRBD2 identical over 8 bases. Germline lookup yields CDR1 LNHDA and CDR2 SQIVND (reference sequence). Trimming at V came to 2 bases and at J to 10 bases, leaving 4 bases not matched to a gene. This CDR3 is 13 amino acids long. The CDR3 nucleotides read TGTGCCAGTAGTATAACGGGGGGGACCGAGCAGTTCTTC. Amino acid sequence: CASSITGGTEQFF.

This chain uses TRBV27 with TRBJ2-7, with D perhaps matching TRBD1 (6 bases). From germline, CDR1 is MNHEY and CDR2 SMNVEV (reference sequence). Trimming removed 4 bases from V and 6 bases from J, with 19 bases in between. The CDR3 spans 15 residues. The CDR3 spells CASSSGYPLGAEQYF. The CDR3 DNA is TGTGCCAGCAGTTCCGGGTACCCCTTGGGGGCCGAGCAGTACTTC.

The V and J genes are TRBV19 and TRBJ1-5; 8 bases map to TRBD1. The V gene's germline CDR1 is LNHDA and CDR2 SQIVND (reference sequence). The CDR3 sequence is 16 residues long. J lost 3 bases, V lost 5 bases, and 9 bases had no gene match. The CDR3 DNA reads as TGTGCCAGTAGTTTGACGACAGGGGCGGACAATCAGCCCCAGCATTTT. Protein product: CASSLTTGADNQPQHF.

The chain carries TRBV2 and TRBJ2-7; D not certain. The CDR3 runs 13 residues. The V and J ends lost 6 bases and 0 bases respectively, with 9 bases between them. Germline V gene sequence: CDR1 SNHLY, CDR2 FYNNEI. CDR3 DNA: TGTGCCAGCAGCGGCCGGAGCTCCTACGAGCAGTACTTC. Amino acids: CASSGRSSYEQYF. Full variable domain (remainder filled in from reference TRBV2 and TRBJ2-7): EPEVTQTPSHQVTQMGQEVILRCVPISNHLYFYWYRQILGQKVEFLVSFYNNEISEKSEIFDDQFSVERPDGSNFTLKIRSTKLEDSAMYFCASSGRSSYEQYFGPGTRLTVT.

The V gene is TRBV2, the J gene TRBJ1-5; 10 bases match TRBD1. This CDR3 is built from 14 residues. V lost 8 bases, J lost 2 bases, and 3 bases stayed unmatched. From germline, CDR1 is SNHLY and CDR2 FYNNEI. The CDR3 loop is CASGGTGGNQPQHF. In DNA, the CDR3 is TGTGCCAGCGGGGGGACAGGGGGCAATCAGCCCCAGCATTTT. The whole variable domain, remainder taken from reference TRBV2 and TRBJ1-5, is EPEVTQTPSHQVTQMGQEVILRCVPISNHLYFYWYRQILGQKVEFLVSFYNNEISEKSEIFDDQFSVERPDGSNFTLKIRSTKLEDSAMYFCASGGTGGNQPQHFGDGTRLSIL.

In its sample, this clone was seen a few times. This chain links TRBV7-2 with TRBJ1-5; 7 nucleotides match TRBD1. Trimming took 2 bases from V and 6 from J; bases not matched to a gene: 7. Germline CDR1 and CDR2: SGHTA and FQGNSA. CDR3 length equals 15 residues. CDR3 DNA: TGTGCCAGCAGCTTAAGAGGGGGCCAGATTCAGCCCCAGCATTTT. It translates to CASSLRGGQIQPQHF.

This clone showed up just a few times. The rearrangement links TRBV6-5 to TRBJ2-5, with a weak D call TRBD2 (7 bases). Trimming shortened V by 2 bases and J by 4 bases, and 14 bases separated the two germline ends. The CDR3 consists of 15 residues. Germline CDR1 reads MNHEY; CDR2 reads SVGAGI. This CDR3 reads CASSYRSGGRETQYF. Written as DNA, the CDR3 is TGTGCCAGCAGTTACAGATCGGGGGGCAGAGAGACCCAGTACTTC.

V and J are TRBV7-2 and TRBJ2-2, with 8 bases aligning to TRBD2. There are 16 residues in the CDR3. Losses at the gene ends were 5 bases for V and 1 base for J; bases not matched to a gene: 6. CDR1 is SGHTA, CDR2 FQGNSA, per germline. CDR3 protein: CASSIGTRMNTGELFF. CDR3 DNA: TGTGCCAGCAGCATTGGGACTAGAATGAACACCGGGGAGCTGTTTTTT.

As DNA, the CDR3 is TGTGCCAGCAGTGGTAACTCCGGAAACACCATATATTTT. Amino acids: CASSGNSGNTIYF. V gene TRBV2 combines with J gene TRBJ1-3; D not certain. Germline values: CDR1 SNHLY, CDR2 FYNNEI. CDR3 length: 13 residues. Between the trimmed V and J ends, which lost 4 bases and 4 bases, there was a span of 8 bases. Looking up the rest from reference TRBV2 and TRBJ1-3 gives the full variable domain: EPEVTQTPSHQVTQMGQEVILRCVPISNHLYFYWYRQILGQKVEFLVSFYNNEISEKSEIFDDQFSVERPDGSNFTLKIRSTKLEDSAMYFCASSGNSGNTIYFGEGSWLTVV.

This clone has only a few counts. CDR3 DNA sequence: TGTGCCAGCAGCACGGGACTCCAAGAGACCCAGTACTTC. Protein sequence: CASSTGLQETQYF. The chain is built from TRBV5-4 and TRBJ2-5; D possibly corresponds to TRBD2 (6 bases). Germline CDR1 and CDR2: SGHNT and YYREEE (reference sequence). The CDR3 consists of 13 residues. Deletions cut 4 bases from V and 1 base from J, with 8 bases between.

This clone showed up just a few times. V gene TRBV27 combines with J gene TRBJ2-5; tentative D call: TRBD2 (6 bases). Germline assignment: CDR1 MNHEY and CDR2 SMNVEV (reference sequence). CDR3 length equals 14 residues. Trimming stripped 4 bases from V and 5 bases from J, with 14 bases between. CDR3 nucleotides: TGTGCCAGCAGTTGGAACCGGGGGAGGGAGACCCAGTACTTC. Its protein product is CASSWNRGRETQYF.

The chain is built from TRBV14 and TRBJ1-2; D is unclear. Germline CDR1 reads SGHDN; CDR2 reads FVKESK. This CDR3 is built from 15 residues. Trimming removed 1 base from V and 8 bases from J, with 17 bases in between. CDR3 in DNA: TGTGCCAGCAGCCAAGTTTCGGGATCCGGGGTCGGCTACACCTTC. This codes for CASSQVSGSGVGYTF. Supplemented by reference TRBV14 and TRBJ1-2, the full variable domain reads EAGVTQFPSHSVIEKGQTVTLRCDPISGHDNLYWYRRVMGKEIKFLLHFVKESKQDESGMPNNRFLAERTGGTYSTLKVQPAELEDSGVYFCASSQVSGSGVGYTFGSGTRLTVV.

The gene calls are TRBV4-1 and TRBJ1-1, with TRBD1 identical over 7 bases. Germline V gives CDR1 MGHRA, CDR2 YSYEKL. With V trimmed by 2 bases and J by 1 base, 1 base remained unmatched. This CDR3 is built from 14 residues. The CDR3 is CASSQNRGNTEAFF. Here the CDR3 DNA reads TGCGCCAGCAGCCAAAACAGGGGGAACACTGAAGCTTTCTTT.

J is TRBJ2-1 and V is TRBV7-9; D unresolved. The CDR3 covers 15 residues. The germline V gene has CDR1 SEHNR and CDR2 FQNEAQ (reference sequence). V gave up 5 bases and J gave up 2 bases, with 13 bases separating them. The CDR3 bases are TGTGCCAGCAGCACCCAGGCGCCAACCTACAATGAGCAGTTCTTC. Protein product: CASSTQAPTYNEQFF.

This clone was picked up a small number of times. The rearrangement links TRBV6-6 to TRBJ1-2; D may be TRBD1 (6 bases). The V gene's germline CDR1 is MNHNY and CDR2 SVGAGI (reference sequence). The CDR3 contains 13 residues. Trimming took off 6 bases at V and 2 bases at J, with 10 bases between the two ends. In DNA form, the CDR3 reads TGTGCCAGCAGACCACAGGGAAACTATGGCTACACCTTC. It yields the protein CASRPQGNYGYTF.

V is TRBV7-9 and J is TRBJ2-3; maybe TRBD2 (5 bases). CDR1 is SEHNR and CDR2 is FQNEAQ in the germline V gene (reference sequence). V shed 11 bases and J shed 0 bases, with 6 bases lying between them. This CDR3 has 11 amino acids. Here the CDR3 DNA reads TGTGCCGGAGGCAGCACAGATACGCAGTATTTT. Residues: CAGGSTDTQYF.

This clone was counted only a few times. The rearrangement uses TRBV5-1 and TRBJ2-3; D may be TRBD2 (7 bases). Germline-derived CDR1 and CDR2 are SGHRS and YFSETQ. The CDR3 has 15 residues. V was trimmed by 5 bases and J by 0 bases, leaving 13 bases between them. CDR3 bases: TGCGCCAGCAGGGGGGGGGCTACGAGCACAGATACGCAGTATTTT. This translates into CASRGGATSTDTQYF.